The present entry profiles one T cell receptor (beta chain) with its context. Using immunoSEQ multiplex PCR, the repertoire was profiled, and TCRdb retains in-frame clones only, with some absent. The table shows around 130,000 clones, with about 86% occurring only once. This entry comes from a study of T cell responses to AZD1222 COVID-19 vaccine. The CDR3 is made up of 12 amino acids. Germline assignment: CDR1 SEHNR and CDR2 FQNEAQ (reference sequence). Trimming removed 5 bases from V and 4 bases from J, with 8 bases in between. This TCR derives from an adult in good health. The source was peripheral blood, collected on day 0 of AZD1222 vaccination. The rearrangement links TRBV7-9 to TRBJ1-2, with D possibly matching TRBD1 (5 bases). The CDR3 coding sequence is TGTGCCAGCAGCCTGGGGCTCTATGGCTACACCTTC. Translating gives CASSLGLYGYTF.